This record looks at one T cell receptor beta chain sequence and its context. Its antigen is not identified. The entry originates in a study of cytomegalovirus exposure and HLA in healthy donors. Notes on the study in general: Segments of the TCR beta V type were, in most cases, productive about 87% or about 30% of the time in an earlier analysis. The authors enumerated under 200 TCR beta chains as linked to cytomegalovirus. Researchers reported that three CMV-associated chains were confirmed in vitro as CMV antigen-specific. The classifier reportedly diagnosed cytomegalovirus status with high specificity and sensitivity.

The PCR made use of 60 Vbeta and 13 Jbeta primers. The assay was immunoSEQ multiplex PCR, and TCRdb's table has in-frame clones only and misses some. The sample has under 250,000 clones, about 72% seen once; the top ten hold 3.8%. The CDR3 has 14 amino acids. Germline loops: CDR1 LNHDA, CDR2 SQIVND (reference sequence). Trimming took 6 bases from V and 2 from J, leaving 11 bases between them. The sequence came from a male donor in good health and CMV-seronegative. The chain uses TRBV19 and TRBJ2-1; D is undetermined. Sequenced: PBMCs. The CDR3 nucleotides are TGTGCCAGTAGGTTTCGAGGAGCCTACAATGAGCAGTTCTTC. Protein sequence: CASRFRGAYNEQFF. Looking up the rest from reference TRBV19 and TRBJ2-1 gives the full variable domain: DGGITQSPKYLFRKEGQNVTLSCEQNLNHDAMYWYRQDPGQGLRLIYYSQIVNDFQKGDIAEGYSVSREKKESFPLTVTSAQKNPTAFYLCASRFRGAYNEQFFGPGTRLTVL.